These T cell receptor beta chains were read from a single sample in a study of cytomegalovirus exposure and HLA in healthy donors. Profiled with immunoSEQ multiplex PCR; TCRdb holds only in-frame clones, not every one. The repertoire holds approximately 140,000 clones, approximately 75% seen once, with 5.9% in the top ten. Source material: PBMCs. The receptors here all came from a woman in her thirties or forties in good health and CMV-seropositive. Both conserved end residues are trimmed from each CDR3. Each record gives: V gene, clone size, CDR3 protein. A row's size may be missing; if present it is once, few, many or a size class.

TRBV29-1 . SVGIQGVYGYT
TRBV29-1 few SVDIPGHITDTQY
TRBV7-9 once SSSSLPLAVQETQY
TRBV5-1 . ASSLDPTSGSSYNEQF
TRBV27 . ASRPGTSGYEQY
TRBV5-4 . ASTKRRGGLSGANVLT
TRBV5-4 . ASSSAVPNSGSLYEQY
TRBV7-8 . ASSLGRSNQPQH
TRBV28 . ASSPQVRNTEAF
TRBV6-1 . ASIGTGFSYGYT
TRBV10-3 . AIRGTGGPGNTIY
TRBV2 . ASIGGGGTDTQY
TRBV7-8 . ASSWTANNGYT
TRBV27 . ASRALGGPYSNQPQH
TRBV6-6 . ASSYEGTGGVF
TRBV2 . ASSGGQTIQETQY
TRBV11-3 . ASSFRATGELF
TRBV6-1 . ASSEKGTGVNTEAF
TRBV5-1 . ASSLISRSYNSPLH
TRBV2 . ASSEGPSGRSYEQY
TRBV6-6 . ASTLWDRGGTEAF
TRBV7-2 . ASSLAYQTGEEKLF
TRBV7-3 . ASSLDASGGSNEQF
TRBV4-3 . ASSQEMISRNTEAF
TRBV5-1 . ASSLGDRSSYEQY
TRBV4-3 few ASSQQVGGAYNEQF
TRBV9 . ASSAGTGAGYGYT
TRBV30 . AWSGSNQPQH
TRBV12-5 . ASGSGTGGLPEAF
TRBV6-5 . ASSYSSPSGKYEQY
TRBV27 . ASSLIPGQGYEQY
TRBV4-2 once ASSQDTDTEAF
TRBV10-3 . AISESRQPNQPQH
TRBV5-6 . ASSLGAGGEKLF
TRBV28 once ASSFPRNTEAF
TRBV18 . ASSPRETDTQY
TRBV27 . ASRQGASTGELF